The 6 T cell receptor beta chains below all came from one sample that was sequenced in a study of cytomegalovirus exposure and HLA in healthy donors. Primers for the PCR totalled 60 Vbeta and 13 Jbeta. Produced via immunoSEQ multiplex PCR; TCRdb's table is partial and in-frame only. The table shows 170,000 or so clones, with 83% occurring only once. The sequencing sample was made of PBMCs. Receptor source: a man aged 45-65 years in good health and CMV-seronegative.

This chain uses TRBV19 with TRBJ2-7, with a possible D match to TRBD1 (5 bases). V lost 4 bases and J lost 3, with 10 bases in between. CDR1 is LNHDA and CDR2 is SQIVND in the germline V gene (reference sequence). The CDR3 totals 13 residues. In DNA form, the CDR3 reads TGTGCCAGTAGTAAGGACAATAGCTACGAGCAGTACTTC. It yields the protein CASSKDNSYEQYF.

V gene TRBV5-1 combines with J gene TRBJ1-2; 7 bases are a match to TRBD1. V gave up 0 bases and J gave up 4 bases; unmatched junction bases: 0. Germline V gives CDR1 SGHRS, CDR2 YFSETQ. CDR3 length: 13 amino acids. The CDR3 region is CASSLGDSYGYTF. CDR3 DNA: TGCGCCAGCAGCTTGGGGGACAGCTATGGCTACACCTTC.

The rearrangement links TRBV7-3 to TRBJ2-5, with 9 bases aligning to TRBD1. This CDR3 contains 15 residues. The germline gives CDR1 SGHTA, CDR2 FQGTGA. V lost 5 bases and J lost 5; bases outside the gene matches: 9. In DNA form, the CDR3 reads TGTGCCAGCAGCCCCGGACAGGGGAGGAGGGAGACCCAGTACTTC. Amino acids: CASSPGQGRRETQYF.

The chain has TRBV5-6 and TRBJ1-5; D is ambiguous. Per the germline V gene, CDR1 is SGHDT and CDR2 is YYEEEE. Trimming left V 2 bases short and J 5 bases short, with 8 bases between. This CDR3 is 13 amino acids long. CDR3 nucleotides: TGTGCCAGCAGCTTCCGAGTCGATCAGCCCCAGCATTTT. It codes for CASSFRVDQPQHF.

V and J are TRBV6-5 and TRBJ1-3; the match to TRBD1 covers 7 bases. J gave up 0 bases and V 6 bases, and 5 bases lay outside the gene matches. Germline V gene data show CDR1 as MNHEY and CDR2 as SVGAGI. This CDR3 has 15 amino acids. CDR3 sequence: CASRRDSNSGNTIYF. The DNA of the CDR3 is TGTGCCAGCAGGCGGGACAGCAACTCTGGAAACACCATATATTTT.

The chain uses TRBV29-1 and TRBJ1-1; 9 nucleotides match TRBD1. The CDR3 has 12 residues. Germline V gives CDR1 SQVTM, CDR2 ANQGSEA. With 7 bases clipped from V and 1 base from J, the junction kept 1 base outside the gene matches. The CDR3 is CSGGQGNTEAFF. The CDR3 DNA reads TGCAGCGGGGGACAGGGGAACACTGAAGCTTTCTTT. Drawing the rest from reference TRBV29-1 and TRBJ1-1, the complete variable domain is SAVISQKPSRDICQRGTSLTIQCQVDSQVTMMFWYRQQPGQSLTLIATANQGSEATYESGFVIDKFPISRPNLTFSTLTVSNMSPEDSSIYLCSGGQGNTEAFFGQGTRLTVV.